This is a list of T cell receptor beta chains from one sample in a study of blood T cell repertoires in COVID-19. TCRdb's table, derived via immunoSEQ multiplex PCR, lists solely in-frame clones and lacks some. The sample consists of around 230,000 clones, around 85% of them appearing once. The sequencing input was PBMCs or T cells enriched from blood (not recorded which). These receptor sequences come from a woman in her forties with acute COVID-19. The CDR3 runs from the conserved cysteine through the conserved F or W. The D gene is left open where the match is weak. Clone size is shown for a subset of rows, as once, few, many or a class of expanded clone.

NA | TRBJ2-1 | NA | TRBV19 | TGTGCCAGTAGTATGGGGGGTAGTAATGAGCAGTTCTTC | CASSMGGSNEQFF
TRBD2 | TRBJ2-3 | NA | TRBV6-1 | TGTGCCAGCAGTGAAGGGCTAGCGGGGGGCACAGATACGCAGTATTTT | CASSEGLAGGTDTQYF
NA | TRBJ1-4 | NA | TRBV9 | TGTGCCAGCAGCGTAGGAGGTCGAGGACTTGGGAGTGAAAAACTGTTTTTT | CASSVGGRGLGSEKLFF
NA | TRBJ1-3 | once | TRBV6-1 | TGTGCCAGCAGTGAAGGCAGCGAGGGCAACACCATATATTTT | CASSEGSEGNTIYF
NA | TRBJ1-1 | NA | TRBV27 | TGTGCCAGCAGTTTATCCCCGGTCATGAACACTGAAGCTTTCTTT | CASSLSPVMNTEAFF
NA | TRBJ1-2 | NA | TRBV5-6 | TGTGCCAGCAGCCGCCAAGACAGGAACTATGGCTACACCTTC | CASSRQDRNYGYTF
NA | TRBJ1-4 | NA | TRBV28 | TGTGCCAGCAGCCCGGCTAATGAAAAACTGTTTTTT | CASSPANEKLFF
NA | TRBJ2-1 | NA | TRBV21-1 | TGTGCCAGCAGCAAATTTATAGCGCCTCGCTCCTACAATGAGCAGTTCTTC | CASSKFIAPRSYNEQFF
NA | TRBJ2-3 | NA | TRBV9 | TGTGCCAGCACCTCTAGAGACCTCACAGATACGCAGTATTTT | CASTSRDLTDTQYF
NA | TRBJ2-5 | NA | TRBV2 | TGTGCCAGCAGTGGAGACGCGGCAGAAGAGACCCAGTACTTC | CASSGDAAEETQYF
TRBD2 | TRBJ2-1 | NA | TRBV7-9 | TGTGCCAGCAGCTTAGGGGCTAGCGGGAGGGGGAATGAGCAGTTCTTC | CASSLGASGRGNEQFF
NA | TRBJ2-1 | NA | TRBV7-3 | TGTGCCAGCAGCTTAATGCTAGCTCCCCACAATGAGCAGTTCTTC | CASSLMLAPHNEQFF
NA | TRBJ1-1 | once | TRBV11-2 | TGTGCCAGCAGCTTAGGACCGGCGGCACGGCGAGCTTTCTTT | CASSLGPAARRAFF
NA | TRBJ2-7 | NA | TRBV27 | TGTGCCAGCAGTCGGGGTCCCTCAATTCTCCTCTACGAGCAGTACTTC | CASSRGPSILLYEQYF
TRBD1 | TRBJ1-2 | NA | TRBV25-1 | TGTGCCAGCAGTGATCAGCAGACAGGGTGGGGCTACACCTTC | CASSDQQTGWGYTF
NA | TRBJ2-3 | NA | TRBV4-1 | TGCGCCAGCAGCCAAGTGTTCGGAGGGGCAGATACGCAGTATTTT | CASSQVFGGADTQYF
TRBD1 | TRBJ1-3 | once | TRBV11-3 | TGTGCCAGCAGCACCCGGACAGGGTGGGGAAACACCATATATTTT | CASSTRTGWGNTIYF
TRBD1 | TRBJ2-1 | NA | TRBV5-6 | TGTGCCAGCAGCCTCAGGGGGAACAGGGACTACAATGAGCAGTTCTTC | CASSLRGNRDYNEQFF
TRBD2 | TRBJ2-3 | NA | TRBV5-1 | TGCGCCAGCAGCGGCCCCGGGACTACCCTCACAGATACGCAGTATTTT | CASSGPGTTLTDTQYF
NA | TRBJ2-5 | NA | TRBV7-9 | TGTGCCAGCAGCCTGGACAGTCAAGAGACCCAGTACTTC | CASSLDSQETQYF
TRBD2 | TRBJ2-3 | NA | TRBV12-3/TRBV12-4 | TGTGCCAGCAGTCCGGGGACTAGCGGGCAGTATTTT | CASSPGTSGQYF
TRBD2 | TRBJ2-2 | NA | TRBV5-1 | TGCGCCAGCCGGACTAGCGGCGGGGAGCTGTTTTTT | CASRTSGGELFF
NA | TRBJ1-5 | NA | TRBV21-1 | TGTGCCAGCAGCAAAGGAGGTGGTTTTCGCAATCAGCCCCAGCATTTT | CASSKGGGFRNQPQHF
NA | TRBJ1-2 | NA | TRBV11-2 | TGTGCCAGCAGCTTTAGGACAGCTAACTATGGCTACACCTTC | CASSFRTANYGYTF
TRBD1 | TRBJ2-2 | NA | TRBV11-3 | TGTGCCAGCAGCTCACTGGGACAGGCGAACACCGGGGAGCTGTTTTTT | CASSSLGQANTGELFF
NA | TRBJ1-1 | NA | TRBV27 | TGTGCCAGCAGTTTCCGACATTCGAACACTGAAGCTTTCTTT | CASSFRHSNTEAFF
TRBD1 | TRBJ1-4 | NA | TRBV6-5 | TGTGCCAGCAGTTACCGGGGACAGGGAGGTGAAAAACTGTTTTTT | CASSYRGQGGEKLFF
NA | TRBJ2-1 | few | TRBV20-1 | TGCAGTGCTGACGCAGGGAATGAGCAGTTCTTC | CSADAGNEQFF
NA | TRBJ1-1 | NA | TRBV5-1 | TGCGCCAGCAGCTTGACGGGGGACACTGAAGCTTTCTTT | CASSLTGDTEAFF
NA | TRBJ1-1 | NA | TRBV19 | TGTGCCAGTCGAAGGACAGTGAGGGACACTGAAGCTTTCTTT | CASRRTVRDTEAFF
NA | TRBJ2-1 | NA | TRBV20-1 | TGCAGTGCTAGTCGCGGAGCCTACAATGAGCAGTTCTTC | CSASRGAYNEQFF